This entry lists 31 T cell receptor beta chains sequenced from one sample in a study of OX40 agonist ivuxolimab in advanced cancers. Repertoires were generated with immunoSEQ multiplex PCR, while TCRdb's copy carries only in-frame clones and drops some. The sample comprises roughly 32,000 clones, 80% to 85% of which are singletons, and under 30% rests with the top ten. The sample was CD4+ or CD8+ T cells sorted from blood, taken in a trial of the OX40 agonist ivuxolimab. These receptor sequences come from an adult with an advanced solid tumor such as melanoma, head and neck, liver or kidney cancer.

V is TRBV7-9 and J is TRBJ2-6, with TRBD1 matching 9 bases. Germline V gives CDR1 SEHNR, CDR2 FQNEAQ (reference sequence). Trimming at V came to 5 bases and at J to 2 bases, leaving 13 bases not matched to a gene. CDR3 length: 19 amino acids. The CDR3 protein is CASSPQPGQGRAGANVLTF. The CDR3 bases are TGTGCCAGCAGCCCTCAACCGGGACAGGGAAGAGCTGGGGCCAACGTCCTGACTTTC. The complete variable domain, with remaining parts taken from reference TRBV7-9 and TRBJ2-6, reads DTGVSQNPRHKITKRGQNVTFRCDPISEHNRLYWYRQTLGQGPEFLTYFQNEAQLEKSRLLSDRFSAERPKGSFSTLEIQRTEQGDSAMYLCASSPQPGQGRAGANVLTFGAGSRLTVL.

The gene calls are TRBV6-5 and TRBJ1-2; 8 bases line up with TRBD1. V lost 5 bases, J lost 8 bases, and 7 bases stayed unmatched. The germline gives CDR1 MNHEY, CDR2 SVGAGI. CDR3 size: 13 residues. CDR3: CASSTQGALGYTF. The CDR3 nucleotides read TGTGCCAGCAGTACCCAGGGGGCCCTGGGCTACACCTTC.

The rearrangement joins TRBV30 to TRBJ1-5; D is unresolved. Germline V lookup: CDR1 GTSNPN, CDR2 SVGIG (reference sequence). The CDR3 totals 13 residues. The V end was cut by 5 bases, the J end by 3 bases, with 11 bases between. CDR3 in amino acids: CAWCGAANQPQHF. The CDR3 region has the DNA TGTGCCTGGTGTGGTGCAGCCAATCAGCCCCAGCATTTT.

The V call is TRBV5-1, the J call TRBJ2-5; 8 bases are shared with TRBD2. The CDR3 contains 15 residues. Trimming at V came to 0 bases and at J to 5 bases, leaving 6 bases not matched to a gene. Germline CDR1 is SGHRS and CDR2 is YFSETQ. The CDR3 DNA sequence: TGCGCCAGCAGCTTGGTCCGGGGGGGGACGGAGACCCAGTACTTC. Residues: CASSLVRGGTETQYF. Drawing the rest from reference TRBV5-1 and TRBJ2-5, the complete variable domain is KAGVTQTPRYLIKTRGQQVTLSCSPISGHRSVSWYQQTPGQGLQFLFEYFSETQRNKGNFPGRFSGRQFSNSRSEMNVSTLELGDSALYLCASSLVRGGTETQYFGPGTRLLVL.

The chain uses TRBV2 and TRBJ1-5; possible D gene TRBD1, 5 bases. The CDR3 totals 14 residues. Trimming stripped 5 bases from V and 7 bases from J, with 15 bases between. CDR1 SNHLY and CDR2 FYNNEI come from the germline V gene. Here the CDR3 DNA reads TGTGCCAGCAGTACTCAGGGAGTTAGCCAGCCCCAGCATTTT. Protein product: CASSTQGVSQPQHF.

Notes on this clone: Germline is not matched at one junction end, which may reflect a read error. The rearrangement links TRBV11-2 to TRBJ1-4; TRBD1 agrees at 10 bases. The germline gives CDR1 SGHAT, CDR2 FQNNGV. This CDR3 comprises 13 residues. This chain's CDR3 is CASSLGGQGPLFF. DNA of the CDR3: TGTGCCAGCAGCTTAGGGGGACAGGGGCCCCTATTCTTT.

There are a few counts of this clone. The V gene is TRBV13, the J gene TRBJ1-2; D unclear. CDR1 is PRHDT and CDR2 is FYEKMQ in the germline V gene (reference sequence). The CDR3 extends over 18 amino acids. V was clipped by 5 bases and J by 8 bases, with 30 bases between them. CDR3 coding DNA: TGTGCCAGCAGCCTATTGGGGAGGGCGGTGAGCTTTGGTGGAGGCTACACCTTC. Its translation: CASSLLGRAVSFGGGYTF.

The CDR3 coding sequence is TGTGCCACCAAGCCAGGAGGGGGCCTCATCTATGGCTACACCTTC. This sequence encodes CATKPGGGLIYGYTF. The chain employs TRBV7-9 and TRBJ1-2; 7 nucleotides align to TRBD1. CDR1 is SEHNR, CDR2 FQNEAQ, per germline (reference sequence). The CDR3 has 15 amino acids. The ends lost 10 bases at V and 4 bases at J; junction bases unmatched: 15.

The rearrangement joins TRBV6-5 to TRBJ2-7, with D possibly being TRBD1 (5 bases). The germline V gene has CDR1 MNHEY and CDR2 SVGAGI. This CDR3 has 14 amino acids. The V end was cut by 6 bases, the J end by 2 bases, with 14 bases between. This CDR3 is CASRTQGSPYEQYF. The CDR3 DNA is TGTGCCAGCAGGACCCAGGGAAGCCCCTACGAGCAGTACTTC.

The chain recombines TRBV30 with TRBJ1-3; 8 bases are shared with TRBD1. The CDR3 has 13 residues. Per the germline V gene, CDR1 is GTSNPN and CDR2 is SVGIG (reference sequence). The trim removed 2 bases at V and 9 bases at J, leaving 6 bases unmatched. The CDR3 region is CAWSSGQGGTIYF. The CDR3 DNA is TGTGCCTGGAGTTCAGGACAGGGAGGCACCATATATTTT.

CDR3 DNA: TGCGCCAGCAGAAAGGGACAGGGGGGTGAAGCTTTCTTT. Translation gives CASRKGQGGEAFF. The chain joins TRBV10-1 to TRBJ1-1; 11 positions match TRBD1. The V gene end was trimmed by 6 bases and the J gene end by 7 bases; junction bases not matched to a gene: 4. Germline V gene sequence: CDR1 WNHNN, CDR2 SYGVQD (reference sequence). This CDR3 has 13 amino acids.

This clone was counted a single time. The J gene is TRBJ1-1, the V gene TRBV21-1; the DNA was not used to check the table's D call, TRBD1. TRBV21-1 has pseudogene status. The CDR3 has 18 amino acids. The CDR3 loop reads CASSIPTRDRAPNTEAFF. The DNA of the CDR3 is TGTGCCAGCAGCATACCGACCCGGGACAGGGCCCCGAACACTGAAGCTTTCTTT.

This clone was seen just once. The sample carries other DNA sequences with the same CDR3. The chain has TRBV6-1 and TRBJ1-5, with TRBD1 as a possible D gene (6 bases). V was shortened by 9 bases and J by 1 base, with 13 bases between the two germline ends. Germline V CDR1 and CDR2: MNHNS, SASEGT. The CDR3 is 14 residues long. The CDR3 nucleotides read TGTGCCAGTACGCAGGGGTACAGCAATCAGCCCCAGCATTTT. It codes for CASTQGYSNQPQHF.

The rearrangement joins TRBV28 to TRBJ2-3, with D tentatively TRBD1 (5 bases). This CDR3 has 15 residues. Germline V gene lookup returns CDR1 MDHEN and CDR2 SYDVKM. The ends were cut back, 6 bases at V and 2 bases at J, with 15 bases in the middle. The CDR3: CASSSTETPTDTQYF. DNA for the CDR3: TGTGCCAGCAGCTCGACAGAAACCCCCACAGATACGCAGTATTTT.

This clone was counted a single time. The CDR3 region is CASSPRTQGPQHF. The CDR3 region has the DNA TGTGCCAGCAGCCCCCGGACGCAAGGTCCCCAGCATTTT. This chain links TRBV2 with TRBJ1-5, with D unresolved. The CDR3 consists of 13 residues. Trimming shortened V by 6 bases and J by 10 bases, and 16 bases separated the two germline ends. Germline values: CDR1 SNHLY, CDR2 FYNNEI. Variable domain in full (rest from reference TRBV2 and TRBJ1-5): EPEVTQTPSHQVTQMGQEVILRCVPISNHLYFYWYRQILGQKVEFLVSFYNNEISEKSEIFDDQFSVERPDGSNFTLKIRSTKLEDSAMYFCASSPRTQGPQHFGDGTRLSIL.

Written as DNA, the CDR3 is TGTGCCAGCTCACCGGGACAGGGGACCTACGAGCAGTACTTC. Translating it yields CASSPGQGTYEQYF. This chain links TRBV18 with TRBJ2-7; 10 positions match TRBD1. The CDR3 sequence is 14 residues long. Germline loops: CDR1 KGHSH, CDR2 LQKENI. The ends lost 3 bases at V and 2 bases at J; junction bases unmatched: 1.

The chain has TRBV6-5 and TRBJ1-2, with TRBD1 as a possible D gene (6 bases). Trimming removed 7 bases at V and 3 bases at J, with 12 bases between. There are 13 residues in the CDR3. The germline gives CDR1 MNHEY, CDR2 SVGAGI. The CDR3 spells CASTGVGDYGYTF. The CDR3 DNA is TGTGCCAGCACAGGGGTAGGCGACTATGGCTACACCTTC.

This clone has a single count. The gene calls are TRBV29-1 and TRBJ2-5, with 7 bases fitting TRBD1. The germline CDR1 and CDR2 sequences are SQVTM and ANQGSEA. Trimming cost V 4 bases and J 5 bases; bases outside gene matches: 4. This CDR3 is 12 amino acids long. CDR3 sequence (DNA): TGCAGCGTTGTAGCCAGGGGGGAGACCCAGTACTTC. Translated: CSVVARGETQYF.

This chain links TRBV15 with TRBJ1-2, with D tentatively TRBD1 (6 bases). The CDR3 sequence is 15 residues long. The germline V gene encodes CDR1 LNHNV and CDR2 YYDKDF (reference sequence). Trimming removed 1 base at V and 2 bases at J, with 11 bases between. The CDR3 bases are TGTGCCACCAGCAGAGGAGGGGGGCAGAACTATGGCTACACCTTC. Translating it yields CATSRGGGQNYGYTF.

The chain has TRBV6-5 and TRBJ2-2; D is perhaps TRBD1 (6 bases). The CDR3 contains 15 residues. The V and J ends lost 5 bases and 1 base respectively, with 11 bases between them. Per the germline V gene, CDR1 is MNHEY and CDR2 is SVGAGI. Here the CDR3 reads CASSNRAVNTGELFF. CDR3 coding DNA: TGTGCCAGCAGTAACAGGGCAGTGAACACCGGGGAGCTGTTTTTT.

The CDR3 coding sequence is TGTGCCAGCAGCTTAGTGGGATTCTCTGGAAACACCATATATTTT. This translates into CASSLVGFSGNTIYF. The V call is TRBV11-2, the J call TRBJ1-3; the D is unclear. V lost 1 base, J lost 0 bases, and 7 bases lay in between. This CDR3 is built from 15 residues. CDR1 and CDR2 from the germline V gene are SGHAT and FQNNGV.

The V gene is TRBV18, the J gene TRBJ2-3; 9 nucleotides line up with TRBD2. The V and J ends lost 3 bases and 7 bases, in that order; junction bases with no gene match: 8. Germline CDR1 is KGHSH and CDR2 is LQKENI. This CDR3 region has 15 residues. CDR3 protein: CASSPLPSGDHTQYF. The DNA of the CDR3 is TGTGCCAGCTCACCCCTGCCTAGCGGGGACCATACGCAGTATTTT.

The chain couples TRBV10-3 to TRBJ2-3; D might be TRBD2 (7 bases). This CDR3 has 19 residues. V dropped 0 bases and J dropped 8 bases, with 27 bases sitting between them. Per germline, CDR1 ENHRY and CDR2 SYGVKD. CDR3 in amino acids: CAISESRDPVSGGGPTQYF. The CDR3 DNA reads as TGTGCCATCAGTGAGTCACGTGACCCCGTATCGGGGGGCGGCCCTACGCAGTATTTT.

V usage is TRBV5-4 and J usage is TRBJ1-4, with 7 nucleotides matching TRBD1. This CDR3 is built from 14 residues. V was pared by 5 bases and J by 9 bases, with 10 bases of the junction left unmatched. Germline CDR1 and CDR2: SGHNT and YYREEE (reference sequence). CDR3 coding DNA: TGTGCCAGCAGTACCGGGACAGTGGATCAAAAACTGTTTTTT. This translates into CASSTGTVDQKLFF.

The chain combines TRBV28 with TRBJ1-5, with D unresolved. This CDR3 contains 13 residues. Deletions cut 8 bases from V and 0 bases from J, with 8 bases between. The germline V gene encodes CDR1 MDHEN and CDR2 SYDVKM. The CDR3, as DNA: TGTGCCAGCCTTAAGTATAGCAATCAGCCCCAGCATTTT. This translates into CASLKYSNQPQHF.

This clone was seen a few times. The rearrangement joins TRBV6-6 to TRBJ2-7; tentative D call: TRBD1 (6 bases). This CDR3 comprises 12 residues. Germline V gene lookup returns CDR1 MNHNY and CDR2 SVGAGI (reference sequence). Trimming shortened V by 10 bases and J by 2 bases, and 12 bases separated the two germline ends. CDR3 region: CATRDTTYEQYF. The CDR3 DNA follows: TGTGCCACCCGGGACACTACCTACGAGCAGTACTTC.

The chain employs TRBV11-2 and TRBJ2-3; 9 bases are shared with TRBD1. The CDR3 has 15 amino acids. Unmatched junction bases numbered 3, after V lost 2 bases and J lost 3 bases. Germline CDR1 SGHAT, CDR2 FQNNGV. The CDR3 reads CASSLLGTGTDTQYF. For the CDR3, the DNA is TGTGCCAGCAGCTTACTAGGGACAGGGACAGATACGCAGTATTTT. Full variable domain (missing parts from reference TRBV11-2 and TRBJ2-3): EAGVAQSPRYKIIEKRQSVAFWCNPISGHATLYWYQQILGQGPKLLIQFQNNGVVDDSQLPKDRFSAERLKGVDSTLKIQPAKLEDSAVYLCASSLLGTGTDTQYFGPGTRLTVL.

The V call is TRBV30, the J call TRBJ2-7; D unclear. The V and J ends lost 1 base and 1 base respectively, with 2 bases between them. The CDR3 covers 11 residues. CDR1 is GTSNPN, CDR2 SVGIG, per germline (reference sequence). This chain's CDR3 is CAWSGSYEQYF. CDR3 DNA: TGTGCCTGGAGTGGGTCCTACGAGCAGTACTTC.

This clone came up a few times. This chain connects TRBV11-2 to TRBJ2-4; 9 nucleotides line up with TRBD1. After removal of 5 bases from V and 8 bases from J, the junction contained 4 bases not matched to a gene. This CDR3 comprises 13 residues. Germline CDR1 SGHAT, CDR2 FQNNGV. The CDR3 region is CASSPRQGDIQYF. In DNA, the CDR3 is TGTGCCAGCAGCCCCAGACAGGGGGACATTCAGTACTTC.

The J gene is TRBJ1-6, the V gene TRBV25-1, with D perhaps TRBD1 (6 bases). The CDR3 has 14 amino acids. The germline V and J ends were trimmed by 5 bases and 6 bases, with 11 bases remaining between them. Germline CDR1 reads MGHDK; CDR2 reads SYGVNS. The CDR3: CASSKQGANSPLHF. The CDR3 DNA sequence: TGTGCCAGCAGTAAACAGGGTGCTAATTCACCCCTCCACTTT.

This clone was observed a handful of times. The chain carries TRBV6-5 and TRBJ1-3; unclear D gene. Germline lookup yields CDR1 MNHEY and CDR2 SVGAGI. The CDR3 covers 16 residues. V was pared by 0 bases and J by 8 bases, with 17 bases between. CDR3 sequence reads: CASSYSSAPTGDTIYF. The CDR3 nucleotides are TGTGCCAGCAGTTACTCGTCGGCGCCCACCGGGGACACCATATATTTT.